This T cell receptor beta chain was sequenced in a study of shared clonotypes between healthy human individuals. Study results and limitations: Sampling involved blood alone; tissue repertoires likely differ.

Using immunoSEQ multiplex PCR, the repertoire was profiled, and TCRdb retains in-frame clones only, with some absent. The data contain about 990,000 clones, around three quarters of them seen just once; the ten biggest clones take up more than 0.55%. V lost 1 base and J lost 6, with 6 bases in between. Germline V gives CDR1 SGHTA, CDR2 FQGNSA. The CDR3 is made up of 13 amino acids. Concerning this clone: Its antigen is not known. The same CDR3 arises from other DNA sequences in this sample as well.

The clonotype was recovered from a man aged 18-30 years in good health. Some clones in this sample may be carry-over from other donors' samples. This chain links TRBV7-2 with TRBJ2-2; perhaps TRBD1 as D (5 bases). Sequencing was performed on memory CD4+ T cells from PBMCs. The subset is: CD45RA-negative fraction. In DNA form, the CDR3 reads TGTGCCAGCAGCTTAGAAGGGGCCGGGGAGCTGTTTTTT. Protein: CASSLEGAGELFF.